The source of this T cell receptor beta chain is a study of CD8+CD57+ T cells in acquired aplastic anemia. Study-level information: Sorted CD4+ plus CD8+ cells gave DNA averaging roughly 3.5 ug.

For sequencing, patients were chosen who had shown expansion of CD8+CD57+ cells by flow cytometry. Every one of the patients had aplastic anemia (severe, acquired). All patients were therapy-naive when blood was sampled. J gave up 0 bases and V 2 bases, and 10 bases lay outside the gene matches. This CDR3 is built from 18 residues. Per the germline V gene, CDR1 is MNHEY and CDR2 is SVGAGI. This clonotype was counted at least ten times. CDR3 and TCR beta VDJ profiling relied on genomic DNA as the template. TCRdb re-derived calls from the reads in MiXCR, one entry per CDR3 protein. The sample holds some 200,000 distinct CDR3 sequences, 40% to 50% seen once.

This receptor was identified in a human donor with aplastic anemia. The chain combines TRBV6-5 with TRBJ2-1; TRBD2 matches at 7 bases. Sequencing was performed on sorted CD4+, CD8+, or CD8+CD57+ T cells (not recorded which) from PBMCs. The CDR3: CASSYRASGASSYNEQFF. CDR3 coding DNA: TGTGCCAGCAGTTACAGGGCTAGCGGAGCCAGCTCCTACAATGAGCAGTTCTTC.